This T cell receptor (beta chain) was identified in a study of PD-1 blockade in classical Hodgkin lymphoma. Study-wide points: Only CD4+ TCR diversity, not CD8+, had risen significantly by C4D1. Relapsed/refractory patients reportedly had the lowest baseline TCR diversity, below newly diagnosed patients, who were below healthy donors.

Time point here: cycle 4 day 1 (C4D1), after less than 7 weeks of nivolumab. Following autologous stem cell transplantation, relapse occurred in every patient, and exposure to brentuximab vedotin varied. From thawed PBMCs, CD4+ T cells were purified using magnetic negative selection. Notes on this clone: Its antigen is unidentified.

Generated by immunoSEQ multiplex PCR, the TCRdb table keeps only in-frame clones and is missing some. Among tens of thousands of clones listed, 80% to 85% were seen once. The sequences come from CD4+ T cells from blood, collected before the fourth cycle of nivolumab. The origin of this receptor is a human donor with classical Hodgkin lymphoma.

CDR3 protein: CASSYSDGQPHTQYF. The CDR3 DNA sequence: TGTGCCAGCAGTTACTCAGATGGCCAACCACATACGCAGTATTTT. The V call is TRBV6-5, the J call TRBJ2-3; D gene uncertain. Trimming stripped 0 bases from V and 7 bases from J, with 14 bases between. CDR3 length: 15 amino acids. Germline CDR1 MNHEY, CDR2 SVGAGI.